Presented here are 22 T cell receptor beta chains from one specimen sequenced in a study of cytomegalovirus exposure and HLA in healthy donors. A multiplex PCR was run with 60 Vbeta primers and 13 Jbeta primers. The method was immunoSEQ multiplex PCR; TCRdb's version includes in-frame clones alone and lacks a portion of them. Of about 190,000 clones in the sample, 80% to 90% are singletons; the top ten hold 1.7%. The sample comprised PBMCs. These receptor sequences come from a man aged 35 to 55 in good health and CMV-seropositive.

This chain connects TRBV5-1 to TRBJ1-1; D not resolved. Germline CDR1 and CDR2: SGHRS and YFSETQ. The CDR3 contains 16 residues. V was pared by 2 bases and J by 2 bases, with 16 bases between. CDR3 sequence reads: CASSFFSAGTNTEAFF. The CDR3 region has the DNA TGCGCCAGCAGCTTTTTTTCTGCAGGCACCAACACTGAAGCTTTCTTT.

The chain combines TRBV14 with TRBJ2-5, with 9 nucleotides matching TRBD1. From germline, CDR1 is SGHDN and CDR2 FVKESK. V was clipped by 5 bases and J by 7 bases; unmatched bases: 8. The CDR3 runs 14 residues. The CDR3 region has the DNA TGTGCCAGCAGCATTTCCGGGACAGGGTTGACCCAGTACTTC. As protein: CASSISGTGLTQYF.

The chain is built from TRBV6-5 and TRBJ2-7; a weak D match, TRBD2 (6 bases). Trimming took off 2 bases at V and 1 base at J, with 15 bases between the two ends. This CDR3 comprises 16 residues. Germline-derived CDR1 and CDR2 are MNHEY and SVGAGI. CDR3 coding DNA: TGTGCCAGCAGTTACCTAGGGGCGGGGACTTCCTACGAGCAGTACTTC. It translates to CASSYLGAGTSYEQYF.

This chain joins TRBV5-8 and TRBJ2-1, with 12 bases aligning to TRBD2. With 7 bases clipped from V and 12 bases from J, the junction kept 11 bases outside the gene matches. Looked up from germline, CDR1 is SGHTS and CDR2 is YDEGEE. The CDR3 is made up of 14 amino acids. CDR3 DNA sequence: TGTGCCAGCCCCGGGACTAGCGGGTTCAGAGCGCAGTTCTTC. Amino acid sequence: CASPGTSGFRAQFF.

The chain joins TRBV5-1 to TRBJ2-1; TRBD2 aligns across 10 bases. This CDR3 is 17 amino acids long. CDR1 and CDR2 (germline): SGHRS, YFSETQ. The V and J ends lost 2 bases and 6 bases, in that order; junction bases with no gene match: 11. The CDR3 sequence: CASSFLGASGSANEQFF. CDR3 sequence (DNA): TGCGCCAGCAGCTTTCTAGGGGCTAGCGGGAGTGCCAATGAGCAGTTCTTC.

This rearrangement joins TRBV15 to TRBJ2-1, with 8 bases matching TRBD1. The CDR3 extends over 14 amino acids. CDR1 LNHNV and CDR2 YYDKDF come from the germline V gene (reference sequence). V lost 3 bases, J lost 2 bases, and 0 bases stayed unmatched. CDR3 DNA sequence: TGTGCCACCAGCAGGGACAGGGCCTACAATGAGCAGTTCTTC. Translating gives CATSRDRAYNEQFF.

This chain joins TRBV14 and TRBJ2-5, with 10 positions matching TRBD2. The DNA end lines up better with TRBJ2-7; the J call may be wrong. The CDR3 loop spans 13 amino acids. Germline V gene lookup returns CDR1 SGHDN and CDR2 FVKESK. This chain's CDR3 is CASNLAGVDEQYF. The CDR3 DNA is TGTGCCAGTAATCTAGCGGGAGTAGACGAGCAGTACTTC.

V is TRBV28 and J is TRBJ1-2, with D tentatively TRBD1 (5 bases). The CDR3 covers 13 residues. Germline CDR1 MDHEN, CDR2 SYDVKM. Trimming took 5 bases from V and 2 from J, leaving 9 bases between them. Here the CDR3 DNA reads TGTGCCAGCAGTACGTCAGGGAACTATGGCTACACCTTC. Translated: CASSTSGNYGYTF.

The rearrangement joins TRBV28 to TRBJ2-3; 7 bases fit TRBD2. This CDR3 has 14 residues. CDR1 MDHEN and CDR2 SYDVKM come from the germline V gene. V lost 8 bases, J lost 5 bases, and 10 bases stayed unmatched. The CDR3 protein is CASALRGELDTQYF. The CDR3 nucleotides read TGTGCCAGCGCTCTACGGGGGGAGTTAGATACGCAGTATTTT.

The V and J genes are TRBV9 and TRBJ1-3; possibly TRBD1 for D (6 bases). Deletions cut 0 bases from V and 4 bases from J, with 17 bases between. This CDR3 has 17 amino acids. Germline V gene lookup returns CDR1 SGDLS and CDR2 YYNGEE. The CDR3 reads CASSVGDARGSGNTIYF. CDR3 bases: TGTGCCAGCAGCGTAGGGGATGCCAGGGGATCAGGAAACACCATATATTTT. Combining the CDR3 with reference TRBV9 and TRBJ1-3 gives the whole variable domain DSGVTQTPKHLITATGQRVTLRCSPRSGDLSVYWYQQSLDQGLQFLIQYYNGEERAKGNILERFSAQQFPDLHSELNLSSLELGDSALYFCASSVGDARGSGNTIYFGEGSWLTVV.

This sequence joins TRBV4-2 and TRBJ2-2; TRBD2 agrees at 8 bases. The junction had 9 bases not matched to a gene; V was cut back by 7 bases and J by 5 bases. The CDR3 runs to 15 residues. CDR1 and CDR2 from the germline V gene are LGHNA and YNFKEQ. Here the CDR3 DNA reads TGTGCCAGCACCAAAAGGGGCGGGGGGACCGGGGAGCTGTTTTTT. Translation gives CASTKRGGGTGELFF.

The rearrangement uses TRBV5-4 and TRBJ2-3, with TRBD2 identical over 8 bases. The CDR3 consists of 15 residues. Trimming at V came to 4 bases and at J to 3 bases, leaving 7 bases not matched to a gene. Germline V lookup: CDR1 SGHNT, CDR2 YYREEE (reference sequence). The CDR3 sequence: CASSRTSIGTDTQYF. CDR3 nucleotide sequence: TGTGCCAGCAGCCGGACTAGCATTGGTACAGATACGCAGTATTTT.

The sample holds a few counts of this clone. The chain has TRBV9 and TRBJ2-1, with 7 bases fitting TRBD1. There are 15 residues in the CDR3. Trimming at V came to 4 bases and at J to 0 bases, leaving 4 bases not matched to a gene. CDR1 and CDR2 (germline): SGDLS, YYNGEE. The CDR3 nucleotides are TGTGCCAGCAGCAGGGGGCTTCCCTCCTACAATGAGCAGTTCTTC. Its protein is CASSRGLPSYNEQFF.

The chain joins TRBV6-6 to TRBJ2-1; D perhaps matches TRBD2 (5 bases). This CDR3 contains 14 residues. Germline CDR1 and CDR2: MNHNY and SVGAGI (reference sequence). Trimming pared 2 bases from V and 9 bases from J, leaving 14 bases between. The CDR3 sequence: CASSYVPSGSEQFF. The CDR3 coding sequence is TGTGCCAGCAGTTACGTTCCGAGTGGGAGTGAGCAGTTCTTC.

The gene calls are TRBV7-2 and TRBJ2-5, with a possible D match to TRBD2 (6 bases). V gave up 5 bases and J gave up 4 bases, with 11 bases separating them. Germline V CDR1 and CDR2: SGHTA, FQGNSA. The CDR3 consists of 13 residues. CDR3 loop: CASSRGTTETQYF. The CDR3 nucleotides read TGTGCCAGCAGCCGGGGGACCACAGAGACCCAGTACTTC.

This clone showed up just a few times. The gene calls are TRBV30 and TRBJ1-3, with 9 bases that match TRBD1. Trimming removed 1 base from V and 3 bases from J; junction bases left unmatched: 7. This CDR3 comprises 16 residues. Germline values: CDR1 GTSNPN, CDR2 SVGIG (reference sequence). This CDR3 reads CAWSGGQGSYGNTIYF. The CDR3 DNA reads TGTGCCTGGAGTGGCGGACAGGGGTCCTATGGAAACACCATATATTTT.

The genes are TRBV2 and TRBJ1-1; D might be TRBD1 (6 bases). The length of the CDR3 is 13 residues. The ends were cut back, 8 bases at V and 0 bases at J, with 10 bases in the middle. Germline loops: CDR1 SNHLY, CDR2 FYNNEI. In DNA form, the CDR3 reads TGTGCCAGCGGTACAGGGATGAACACTGAAGCTTTCTTT. Its translation: CASGTGMNTEAFF.

The chain couples TRBV2 to TRBJ2-3, with 7 nucleotides matching TRBD2. V shed 8 bases and J 1 base; nucleotides not matched to a gene: 6. The CDR3 consists of 14 residues. The germline CDR1 and CDR2 sequences are SNHLY and FYNNEI. DNA for the CDR3: TGTGCCAGCGGGAGGGAGGGAGGCACAGATACGCAGTATTTT. It is translated as CASGREGGTDTQYF. The variable domain in full, completed from reference TRBV2 and TRBJ2-3, reads EPEVTQTPSHQVTQMGQEVILRCVPISNHLYFYWYRQILGQKVEFLVSFYNNEISEKSEIFDDQFSVERPDGSNFTLKIRSTKLEDSAMYFCASGREGGTDTQYFGPGTRLTVL.

The chain is built from TRBV5-6 and TRBJ2-7; possibly TRBD1 for D (6 bases). Looked up from germline, CDR1 is SGHDT and CDR2 is YYEEEE. The CDR3 is 15 amino acids. V gave up 3 bases and J gave up 2 bases, with 15 bases separating them. CDR3 sequence (DNA): TGTGCCAGCAGCTCATTCGACAGGCCCACCTACGAGCAGTACTTC. This encodes CASSSFDRPTYEQYF.

The genes are TRBV6-4 and TRBJ2-3; 7 bases map to TRBD2. V lost 8 bases to trimming and J lost 3 bases; unmatched junction nucleotides: 8. The CDR3 length is 14 residues. Germline V gives CDR1 MRHNA, CDR2 SNTAGT. As DNA, the CDR3 is TGTGCCAGCGGGAGCGGGGCGATTACAGATACGCAGTATTTT. Translation: CASGSGAITDTQYF.

V usage is TRBV6-6 and J usage is TRBJ1-1, with TRBD1 as a possible D gene (6 bases). V shed 10 bases and J shed 2 bases, with 14 bases lying between them. The germline gives CDR1 MNHNY, CDR2 SVGAGI (reference sequence). The CDR3 consists of 13 residues. Written as DNA, the CDR3 is TGTGCCACCGCCGTCAGGGGAAACACTGAAGCTTTCTTT. Its translation is CATAVRGNTEAFF.

About this clone: The identical CDR3 is also encoded by other nucleotide sequences in the sample. The gene calls are TRBV29-1 and TRBJ2-7; 7 bases align to TRBD1. Germline V lookup: CDR1 SQVTM, CDR2 ANQGSEA. Trimming at V came to 4 bases and at J to 6 bases, leaving 6 bases not matched to a gene. This CDR3 has 12 amino acids. The CDR3 reads CSVGRGLGEQYF. For the CDR3, the DNA is TGCAGCGTTGGAAGGGGGCTTGGCGAGCAGTACTTC.